This entry is about one TCR beta chain. Its antigen is currently unknown. The CDR3 contains 13 residues. V was trimmed by 3 bases and J by 6 bases, leaving 8 bases between them. Germline lookup yields CDR1 SGHNT and CDR2 YENEEA. TCRdb's table, derived via immunoSEQ multiplex PCR, lists solely in-frame clones and lacks some. Among 130,000 to 150,000 clones listed, approximately 85% were seen once. This entry comes from a study of T cell responses to AZD1222 COVID-19 vaccine. Study results and caveats: The repertoires were collected only after the peak T cell response. At study baseline, merely a handful of AZD1222 recipients were seropositive. Spike-specific TCR breadth and depth both grew after two AZD1222 doses.

This sequence joins TRBV11-3 and TRBJ2-2; no clear D. This specimen was peripheral blood, taken on day 0 of MenACWY control vaccination. This TCR derives from an adult in good health. The CDR3 protein is CASSLAEAGELFF. The CDR3 DNA reads TGTGCCAGCAGCTTGGCTGAAGCCGGGGAGCTGTTTTTT. The whole variable domain, filled in from reference TRBV11-3 and TRBJ2-2, reads EAGVVQSPRYKIIEKKQPVAFWCNPISGHNTLYWYLQNLGQGPELLIRYENEEAVDDSQLPKDRFSAERLKGVDSTLKIQPAELGDSAVYLCASSLAEAGELFFGEGSRLTVL.